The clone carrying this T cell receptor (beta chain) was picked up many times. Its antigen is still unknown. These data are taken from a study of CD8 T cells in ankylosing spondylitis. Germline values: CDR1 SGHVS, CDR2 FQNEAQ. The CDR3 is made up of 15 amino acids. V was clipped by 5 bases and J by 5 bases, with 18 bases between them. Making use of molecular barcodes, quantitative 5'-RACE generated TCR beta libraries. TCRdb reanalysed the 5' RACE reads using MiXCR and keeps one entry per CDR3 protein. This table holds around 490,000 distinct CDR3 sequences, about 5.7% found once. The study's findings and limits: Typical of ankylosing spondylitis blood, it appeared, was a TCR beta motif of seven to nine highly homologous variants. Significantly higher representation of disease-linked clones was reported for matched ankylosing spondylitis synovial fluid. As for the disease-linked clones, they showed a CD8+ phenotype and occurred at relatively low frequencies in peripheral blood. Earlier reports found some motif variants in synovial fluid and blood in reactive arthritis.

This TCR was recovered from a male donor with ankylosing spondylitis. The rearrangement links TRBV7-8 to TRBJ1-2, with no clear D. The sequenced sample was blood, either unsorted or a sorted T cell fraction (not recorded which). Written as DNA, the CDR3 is TGTGCCAGCAGCCTCAGCGGCGGGAATCCTTATGGCTACACCTTC. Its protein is CASSLSGGNPYGYTF.